One and the same sample provided the 17 T cell receptor beta chains below, sequenced in a study of graft-versus-host responses after intestinal transplantation. Only in-frame clones appear in the TCRdb table, and some are missing; sequencing was by immunoSEQ multiplex PCR. The sample has about 23,000 clones, 85% to 95% seen once. The sample consisted of PBMCs, taken 39 to 40 days after intestinal transplant. Receptor source: a human patient who received an intestinal transplant, so some T cells may come from the graft donor.

V usage is TRBV28 and J usage is TRBJ1-3; maybe TRBD1 (6 bases). The CDR3 covers 15 residues. Looked up from germline, CDR1 is MDHEN and CDR2 is SYDVKM. Between the trimmed V and J ends, which lost 3 bases and 2 bases, there was a span of 11 bases. CDR3 region: CASSFLEGAGNTIYF. The CDR3 region has the DNA TGTGCCAGCAGTTTTTTGGAGGGGGCTGGAAACACCATATATTTT.

Turning to this clone: This sample also contains other DNA sequences that code for the same CDR3. This chain uses TRBV4-1 with TRBJ2-5; the match to TRBD2 covers 12 bases. CDR3 length: 17 amino acids. Trimming removed 3 bases from V and 4 bases from J; junction bases left unmatched: 9. The germline CDR1 and CDR2 sequences are MGHRA and YSYEKL. CDR3: CASSQWTSGTEGETQYF. CDR3 DNA sequence: TGCGCCAGCAGCCAGTGGACTAGCGGGACAGAAGGAGAGACCCAGTACTTC.

Note on this clone: This specimen includes other DNA sequences encoding the same CDR3. The chain uses TRBV13 and TRBJ1-1; 7 bases are a match to TRBD1. This CDR3 has 13 amino acids. Germline values: CDR1 PRHDT, CDR2 FYEKMQ (reference sequence). After removal of 5 bases from V and 8 bases from J, the junction contained 8 bases not matched to a gene. The chain's CDR3 is CASSQRGGLEAFF. CDR3 bases: TGTGCCAGCAGCCAGAGAGGGGGCCTAGAAGCTTTCTTT.

V usage is TRBV7-3 and J usage is TRBJ2-1; 11 bases agree with TRBD2. Germline V gives CDR1 SGHTA, CDR2 FQGTGA. This CDR3 contains 15 residues. J gave up 6 bases and V 5 bases, and 6 bases lay outside the gene matches. The CDR3 DNA reads TGTGCCAGCAGCCTCCTAGCGGGAGGACTCAATGAGCAGTTCTTC. Its translation is CASSLLAGGLNEQFF.

The chain carries TRBV9 and TRBJ2-1, with TRBD2 matching over 11 bases. CDR3 length: 17 amino acids. CDR1 SGDLS and CDR2 YYNGEE come from the germline V gene. The junction had 11 bases not matched to a gene; V was cut back by 0 bases and J by 9 bases. The CDR3 region is CASSVGPGTSGSVEQFF. CDR3 DNA sequence: TGTGCCAGCAGCGTAGGACCCGGCACTAGCGGGAGTGTTGAGCAGTTCTTC.

The rearrangement uses TRBV27 and TRBJ2-7, with a tentative D call TRBD2 (5 bases). Germline V CDR1 and CDR2: MNHEY, SMNVEV (reference sequence). This CDR3 is 16 amino acids long. V was cut by 4 bases and J by 2 bases, with 18 bases left in between. CDR3 sequence (DNA): TGTGCCAGCAGTTCTTTAGGCGGGCAGCGTACCTACGAGCAGTACTTC. This translates into CASSSLGGQRTYEQYF.

The CDR3 loop is CASSQVGADEQFF. In DNA, the CDR3 is TGCGCCAGCAGCCAAGTGGGGGCGGATGAGCAGTTCTTC. This sequence joins TRBV4-1 and TRBJ2-1; D perhaps matches TRBD1 (6 bases). Trimming pared 1 base from V and 8 bases from J, leaving 9 bases between. Germline values: CDR1 MGHRA, CDR2 YSYEKL. The CDR3 is 13 amino acids.

The V gene is TRBV6-9, the J gene TRBJ2-2, with D uncertain. V was pared by 1 base and J by 6 bases, with 9 bases between. Germline CDR1 and CDR2: MNHGY and SVAAGI. The CDR3 runs 14 residues. CDR3 nucleotide sequence: TGTGCCAGCAGTTATTGGCTAGAAGCCGGGGAGCTGTTTTTT. Translation gives CASSYWLEAGELFF.

The chain joins TRBV27 to TRBJ2-7; a possible D gene is TRBD1 (6 bases). Trimming took 4 bases from V and 3 from J, leaving 10 bases between them. CDR3 length equals 13 residues. Germline V gene data show CDR1 as MNHEY and CDR2 as SMNVEV (reference sequence). CDR3 amino acids: CASSSGQFYEQYF. For the CDR3, the DNA is TGTGCCAGCAGTTCCGGACAGTTCTACGAGCAGTACTTC.

The chain carries TRBV7-8 and TRBJ2-7; 7 bases are a match to TRBD1. CDR1 is SGHVS and CDR2 is FQNEAQ in the germline V gene. Trimming cost V 0 bases and J 0 bases; bases outside gene matches: 11. CDR3 length: 18 amino acids. This CDR3 is CASSLARVTGESSYEQYF. For the CDR3, the DNA is TGTGCCAGCAGCTTAGCGCGAGTCACAGGGGAAAGCTCCTACGAGCAGTACTTC.

The chain's CDR3 is CASSDRGSNQPQHF. CDR3 DNA: TGTGCCAGCAGCGACAGGGGTAGCAATCAGCCCCAGCATTTT. The J gene is TRBJ1-5, the V gene TRBV7-9, with 8 bases fitting TRBD1. V was pared by 5 bases and J by 0 bases, with 0 bases of the junction left unmatched. CDR3 size: 14 residues. Germline V gene data show CDR1 as SEHNR and CDR2 as FQNEAQ (reference sequence).

The rearrangement joins TRBV7-2 to TRBJ1-2, with D maybe TRBD1 (6 bases). Germline V gene lookup returns CDR1 SGHTA and CDR2 FQGNSA. The ends were cut back, 5 bases at V and 13 bases at J, with 17 bases in the middle. The CDR3 extends over 12 amino acids. CDR3 region: CASSLTGPLGTF. CDR3 nucleotides: TGTGCCAGCAGCCTGACAGGTCCACTGGGCACCTTC.

V gene TRBV4-1 combines with J gene TRBJ1-6; D remains unclear. Trimming took 4 bases from V and 8 from J, leaving 12 bases between them. The CDR3 is 14 amino acids. Per the germline V gene, CDR1 is MGHRA and CDR2 is YSYEKL. This chain's CDR3 is CASSLGSKDSPLHF. In nucleotides, the CDR3 is TGCGCCAGCAGCCTCGGTTCGAAAGATTCACCCCTCCACTTT.

Concerning this clone: Compared with germline, one end of the junction differs, possibly owing to a read error. The chain joins TRBV27 to TRBJ2-7, with a weak D call TRBD1 (6 bases). CDR1 is MNHEY and CDR2 is SMNVEV in the germline V gene (reference sequence). The length of the CDR3 is 13 residues. CDR3 sequence (DNA): TGTGCCAGCAGCCTGGGGGCGGGCTACGAGCAGTGCTTC. Translating it yields CASSLGAGYEQCF.

This sequence joins TRBV19 and TRBJ2-7, with D perhaps TRBD2 (5 bases). V lost 4 bases and J 6 bases, leaving 10 bases between the germline ends. The length of the CDR3 is 12 residues. Germline assignment: CDR1 LNHDA and CDR2 SQIVND (reference sequence). CDR3 in DNA: TGTGCCAGTAGTACACGCGCGGGCGAGCAGTACTTC. Its translation: CASSTRAGEQYF. Looking up the rest from reference TRBV19 and TRBJ2-7 gives the full variable domain: DGGITQSPKYLFRKEGQNVTLSCEQNLNHDAMYWYRQDPGQGLRLIYYSQIVNDFQKGDIAEGYSVSREKKESFPLTVTSAQKNPTAFYLCASSTRAGEQYFGPGTRLTVT.

The genes are TRBV15 and TRBJ1-2; tentatively, D is TRBD1 (5 bases). V was trimmed by 1 base and J by 3 bases, leaving 12 bases between them. Germline V gene sequence: CDR1 LNHNV, CDR2 YYDKDF (reference sequence). This CDR3 is built from 15 residues. The CDR3 reads CATSRVQGLHYGYTF. For the CDR3, the DNA is TGTGCCACCAGCAGAGTGCAGGGCCTCCACTATGGCTACACCTTC.

The rearrangement links TRBV5-1 to TRBJ1-2; the D gene is possibly TRBD1 (6 bases). The germline V and J ends were trimmed by 2 bases and 8 bases, with 7 bases remaining between them. Germline V gene lookup returns CDR1 SGHRS and CDR2 YFSETQ. The CDR3 sequence is 11 residues long. CDR3 in amino acids: CASSFDRGYTF. CDR3 DNA sequence: TGCGCCAGCAGCTTTGACAGGGGCTACACCTTC. Full variable domain (remainder filled in from reference TRBV5-1 and TRBJ1-2): KAGVTQTPRYLIKTRGQQVTLSCSPISGHRSVSWYQQTPGQGLQFLFEYFSETQRNKGNFPGRFSGRQFSNSRSEMNVSTLELGDSALYLCASSFDRGYTFGSGTRLTVV.